The rows below give T cell receptor beta chains drawn from one sample of a study of blood T cell repertoires in COVID-19. Measured with immunoSEQ multiplex PCR; TCRdb has only the in-frame clones, and not every one. This sample has about 40,000 clones; approximately 91% occur once, and the top ten carry approximately 15%. The sample consisted of peripheral blood. These receptors were obtained from a woman in her thirties in a cohort sampled during active COVID-19. Each CDR3 is given with its conserved first and last residue. A D gene is named only where the DNA matches it firmly. A row's size may be missing; if present it is once, few, many or a size class.

V gene	D gene	J gene	clone size	CDR3 protein	CDR3 DNA
TRBV7-9	-	TRBJ1-1	-	CASSIQGEGTEAFF	TGTGCCAGCAGCATACAGGGTGAAGGCACTGAAGCTTTCTTT
TRBV5-8	-	TRBJ2-3	-	CASSQRDTPLTDTQYF	TGTGCCAGCAGCCAACGGGACACTCCGCTCACAGATACGCAGTATTTT
TRBV7-8	-	TRBJ2-3	-	CASSLASDTQYF	TGTGCCAGCAGCTTGGCCTCAGATACGCAGTATTTT
TRBV7-2	-	TRBJ2-1	-	CASSLAGTANNEQFF	TGTGCCAGCAGCTTAGCGGGGACTGCCAACAATGAGCAGTTCTTC
TRBV28	-	TRBJ2-5	few	CASSTWTAQETQYF	TGTGCCAGCAGTACCTGGACAGCGCAAGAGACCCAGTACTTC
TRBV27	-	TRBJ2-1	-	CASSLGSSYNEQFF	TGTGCCAGCAGTTTGGGGAGCTCCTACAATGAGCAGTTCTTC
TRBV30	-	TRBJ1-2	-	CAWRAGENYGYTF	TGTGCCTGGAGAGCAGGGGAGAACTATGGCTACACCTTC
TRBV29-1	-	TRBJ2-5	-	CSVFAGVPQETQYF	TGCAGCGTTTTCGCAGGGGTACCTCAAGAGACCCAGTACTTC
TRBV3-1/TRBV3-2	-	TRBJ1-2	-	CASSPPQGGYTF	TGTGCCAGCAGCCCCCCTCAGGGTGGCTACACCTTC
TRBV4-1	-	TRBJ2-7	-	CASSQVTGVSMAEQYF	TGCGCCAGCAGCCAAGTTACGGGAGTTTCTATGGCCGAGCAGTACTTC
TRBV7-3	TRBD1	TRBJ2-7	-	CASSADRGGEQYF	TGTGCCAGCAGCGCGGACAGGGGCGGCGAGCAGTACTTC
TRBV6-2/TRBV6-3	-	TRBJ2-5	-	CASSFRLGSGQETQYF	TGTGCCAGCAGTTTCCGACTAGGGAGTGGCCAAGAGACCCAGTACTTC
TRBV5-1	-	TRBJ1-1	-	CASSLAGGNTEAFF	TGCGCCAGCAGCTTGGCCGGGGGGAACACTGAAGCTTTCTTT
TRBV29-1	TRBD1	TRBJ2-7	-	CSVGAGTGGSEQYF	TGCAGCGTTGGTGCCGGGACAGGGGGCAGCGAGCAGTACTTC
TRBV7-2	TRBD2	TRBJ2-3	-	CASSEELAGGGTDTQYF	TGTGCCAGCAGCGAAGAACTAGCGGGAGGAGGCACAGATACGCAGTATTTT
TRBV7-6	TRBD2	TRBJ2-1	-	CASSPSRVAGVYNEQFF	TGTGCCAGCAGCCCCAGTAGGGTAGCGGGTGTTTACAATGAGCAGTTCTTC
TRBV4-2	TRBD2	TRBJ2-1	-	CASSQGLAGGNEQFF	TGTGCCAGCAGCCAAGGACTAGCGGGAGGGAATGAGCAGTTCTTC
TRBV5-6	TRBD1	TRBJ2-7	once	CASSLHRGDYEQYF	TGTGCCAGCAGCTTACACAGGGGGGACTACGAGCAGTACTTC
TRBV6-6	-	TRBJ2-7	-	CASSGEVSYEQYF	TGTGCCAGCAGCGGTGAGGTCTCCTACGAGCAGTACTTC
TRBV12-3/TRBV12-4	-	TRBJ1-1	-	CASMRGNTEAFF	TGTGCCAGCATGCGGGGAAACACTGAAGCTTTCTTT
TRBV6-2/TRBV6-3	-	TRBJ2-1	-	CASSSGLRTDMYNEQFF	TGTGCCAGCAGTTCCGGATTAAGGACAGATATGTACAATGAGCAGTTCTTC
TRBV19	-	TRBJ2-5	-	CASSIGQQETQYF	TGTGCCAGTAGCATTGGGCAGCAAGAGACCCAGTACTTC
TRBV19	-	TRBJ1-1	-	CASSGSGALEAFF	TGTGCCAGTAGTGGGTCAGGGGCGCTCGAAGCTTTCTTT
TRBV4-2	TRBD2	TRBJ2-3	-	CASSQVISGSLGDTQYF	TGTGCCAGCAGCCAAGTTATTAGCGGGAGCCTAGGGGATACGCAGTATTTT
TRBV19	-	TRBJ1-2	-	CASFSEVPYGYTF	TGTGCCAGTTTCTCGGAGGTCCCCTATGGCTACACCTTC
TRBV5-6	-	TRBJ2-1	-	CASSLLYNEQFF	TGTGCCAGCAGCTTGCTCTACAATGAGCAGTTCTTC
TRBV24-1	-	TRBJ1-5	-	CATSPDYSNQPQHF	TGTGCCACCAGTCCAGATTATAGCAATCAGCCCCAGCATTTT
TRBV19	-	TRBJ1-1	-	CATRRGGVTEAFF	TGTGCCACCCGGCGGGGCGGGGTAACTGAAGCTTTCTTT
TRBV5-1	-	TRBJ2-7	once	CASSADSYSYEQYF	TGCGCCAGCAGCGCGGACTCGTACTCCTACGAGCAGTACTTC